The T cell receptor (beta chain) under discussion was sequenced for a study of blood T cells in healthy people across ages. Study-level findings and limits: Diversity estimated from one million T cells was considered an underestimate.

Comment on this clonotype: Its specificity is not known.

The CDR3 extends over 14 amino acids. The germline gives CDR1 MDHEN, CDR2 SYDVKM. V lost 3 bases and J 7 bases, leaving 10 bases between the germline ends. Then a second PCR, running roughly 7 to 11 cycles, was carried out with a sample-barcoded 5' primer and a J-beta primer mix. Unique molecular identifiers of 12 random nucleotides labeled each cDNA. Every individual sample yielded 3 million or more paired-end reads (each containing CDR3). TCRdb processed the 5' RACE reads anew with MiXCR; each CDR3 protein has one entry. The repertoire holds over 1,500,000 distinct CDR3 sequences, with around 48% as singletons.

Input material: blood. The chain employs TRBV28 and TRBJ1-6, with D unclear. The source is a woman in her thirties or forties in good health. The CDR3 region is CASSLYWGNSPLHF. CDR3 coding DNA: TGTGCCAGCAGTTTGTATTGGGGAAATTCACCCCTCCACTTT.